This T cell receptor (beta chain) was documented in a study of blood T cell repertoires in COVID-19. Assay: immunoSEQ multiplex PCR; the TCRdb copy retains only in-frame clones and omits some. The table has 150,000 to 200,000 clones, roughly 84% seen once. Losses at the gene ends were 2 bases for V and 1 base for J; bases not matched to a gene: 4. Germline CDR1 SGDLS, CDR2 YYNGEE. The CDR3 spans 16 residues. The chain links TRBV9 to TRBJ2-3; 10 bases agree with TRBD1. The sample comprised PBMCs or T cells enriched from blood (not recorded which). The clonotype comes from a middle-aged man who had recovered from COVID-19. CDR3 coding DNA: TGTGCCAGCAGCGTCCAAGGACAGGGGGGCACAGATACGCAGTATTTT. It specifies CASSVQGQGGTDTQYF.